These 9 T cell receptor beta chains originate from one sample sequenced in a study of radiation and T cells in renal cell carcinoma. Time point specified: baseline pretreatment blood. Treatment specified: 15 Gy SBRT to primary tumor, nephrectomy 4 weeks later. Data came from immunoSEQ multiplex PCR; TCRdb stores just in-frame clones and leaves some out. The sample records 110,000 to 150,000 clones, roughly 90% being singletons. The sequenced sample was blood, obtained from a patient whose treatment included radiotherapy and nephrectomy. These receptors were obtained from a woman in her fifties or sixties with renal cell carcinoma.

This clone was found once. The chain is built from TRBV9 and TRBJ1-2, with TRBD1 as a possible D gene (5 bases). CDR1 and CDR2 from the germline V gene are SGDLS and YYNGEE. This CDR3 has 16 amino acids. Trimming shortened V by 7 bases and J by 0 bases, and 19 bases separated the two germline ends. CDR3 residues: CASSRGGGRTNYGYTF. The CDR3 nucleotides read TGTGCCAGCTCACGCGGGGGTGGAAGAACTAACTATGGCTACACCTTC.

The chain recombines TRBV4-1 with TRBJ1-5; D ambiguous. The CDR3 spans 15 residues. V gave up 0 bases and J gave up 1 base, with 7 bases separating them. Germline-derived CDR1 and CDR2 are MGHRA and YSYEKL. Here the CDR3 reads CASSQEDESNQPQHF. The DNA for the CDR3 is TGCGCCAGCAGCCAAGAGGACGAAAGCAATCAGCCCCAGCATTTT.

V and J are TRBV5-1 and TRBJ1-1; D remains ambiguous. This CDR3 comprises 15 residues. Germline CDR1 is SGHRS and CDR2 is YFSETQ. The V end lost 0 bases, the J end lost 3 bases, and 12 bases lay between the germline ends. This CDR3 reads CASSLAGPTDTEAFF. CDR3 nucleotide sequence: TGCGCCAGCAGCTTGGCCGGGCCGACGGACACTGAAGCTTTCTTT.

This clone turned up a few times. This sequence joins TRBV19 and TRBJ2-2; D uncertain. The germline gives CDR1 LNHDA, CDR2 SQIVND (reference sequence). Trimming shortened V by 6 bases and J by 2 bases, and 10 bases separated the two germline ends. This CDR3 is 14 amino acids long. CDR3 DNA sequence: TGTGCCAGTAGCCGGACGGTCAACACCGGGGAGCTGTTTTTT. Its translation: CASSRTVNTGELFF.

This chain links TRBV7-8 with TRBJ1-5; 8 bases agree with TRBD1. The germline CDR1 and CDR2 sequences are SGHVS and FQNEAQ. The CDR3 consists of 15 residues. V was clipped by 8 bases and J by 4 bases; unmatched bases: 10. In DNA form, the CDR3 reads TGTGCCAGCCGAGCCGGACAGGGCAGGAATCAGCCCCAGCATTTT. This translates into CASRAGQGRNQPQHF.

The chain couples TRBV6-5 to TRBJ1-2; 7 bases line up with TRBD1. Germline V gene lookup returns CDR1 MNHEY and CDR2 SVGAGI. Trimming took 0 bases from V and 5 from J; bases not matched to a gene: 6. The CDR3 loop spans 15 amino acids. The CDR3 here is CASSYSSQGQYGYTF. CDR3 DNA: TGTGCCAGCAGTTACTCTTCACAGGGGCAATATGGCTACACCTTC.

The chain uses TRBV6-1 and TRBJ2-1; 7 positions agree with TRBD2. With V trimmed by 0 bases and J by 1 base, 3 bases remained unmatched. This CDR3 is built from 16 residues. The V gene's germline CDR1 is MNHNS and CDR2 SASEGT. The CDR3 sequence is CASSEARRGSYNEQFF. The CDR3 nucleotides are TGTGCCAGCAGTGAAGCGAGGCGGGGGTCCTACAATGAGCAGTTCTTC.

The rearrangement links TRBV13 to TRBJ2-7; no clear D gene. The V and J ends lost 0 bases and 1 base respectively, with 10 bases between them. Germline V gene data show CDR1 as PRHDT and CDR2 as FYEKMQ (reference sequence). The CDR3 consists of 15 residues. CDR3 DNA: TGTGCCAGCAGCTTAGGCCTAAGTCGGTCCTACGAGCAGTACTTC. Its protein product is CASSLGLSRSYEQYF.

On this clone itself: Distinct nucleotide sequences in the sample also encode this CDR3. The chain is built from TRBV5-1 and TRBJ1-4, with D possibly matching TRBD1 (6 bases). This CDR3 region has 16 residues. The V gene lost 4 bases and the J gene lost 0 bases, with 13 bases spanning the gap. In germline, CDR1 is SGHRS, CDR2 YFSETQ. CDR3 coding DNA: TGCGCCAGCAGCCCCTCTGCAGGGGCAACTAATGAAAAACTGTTTTTT. The encoded protein is CASSPSAGATNEKLFF.